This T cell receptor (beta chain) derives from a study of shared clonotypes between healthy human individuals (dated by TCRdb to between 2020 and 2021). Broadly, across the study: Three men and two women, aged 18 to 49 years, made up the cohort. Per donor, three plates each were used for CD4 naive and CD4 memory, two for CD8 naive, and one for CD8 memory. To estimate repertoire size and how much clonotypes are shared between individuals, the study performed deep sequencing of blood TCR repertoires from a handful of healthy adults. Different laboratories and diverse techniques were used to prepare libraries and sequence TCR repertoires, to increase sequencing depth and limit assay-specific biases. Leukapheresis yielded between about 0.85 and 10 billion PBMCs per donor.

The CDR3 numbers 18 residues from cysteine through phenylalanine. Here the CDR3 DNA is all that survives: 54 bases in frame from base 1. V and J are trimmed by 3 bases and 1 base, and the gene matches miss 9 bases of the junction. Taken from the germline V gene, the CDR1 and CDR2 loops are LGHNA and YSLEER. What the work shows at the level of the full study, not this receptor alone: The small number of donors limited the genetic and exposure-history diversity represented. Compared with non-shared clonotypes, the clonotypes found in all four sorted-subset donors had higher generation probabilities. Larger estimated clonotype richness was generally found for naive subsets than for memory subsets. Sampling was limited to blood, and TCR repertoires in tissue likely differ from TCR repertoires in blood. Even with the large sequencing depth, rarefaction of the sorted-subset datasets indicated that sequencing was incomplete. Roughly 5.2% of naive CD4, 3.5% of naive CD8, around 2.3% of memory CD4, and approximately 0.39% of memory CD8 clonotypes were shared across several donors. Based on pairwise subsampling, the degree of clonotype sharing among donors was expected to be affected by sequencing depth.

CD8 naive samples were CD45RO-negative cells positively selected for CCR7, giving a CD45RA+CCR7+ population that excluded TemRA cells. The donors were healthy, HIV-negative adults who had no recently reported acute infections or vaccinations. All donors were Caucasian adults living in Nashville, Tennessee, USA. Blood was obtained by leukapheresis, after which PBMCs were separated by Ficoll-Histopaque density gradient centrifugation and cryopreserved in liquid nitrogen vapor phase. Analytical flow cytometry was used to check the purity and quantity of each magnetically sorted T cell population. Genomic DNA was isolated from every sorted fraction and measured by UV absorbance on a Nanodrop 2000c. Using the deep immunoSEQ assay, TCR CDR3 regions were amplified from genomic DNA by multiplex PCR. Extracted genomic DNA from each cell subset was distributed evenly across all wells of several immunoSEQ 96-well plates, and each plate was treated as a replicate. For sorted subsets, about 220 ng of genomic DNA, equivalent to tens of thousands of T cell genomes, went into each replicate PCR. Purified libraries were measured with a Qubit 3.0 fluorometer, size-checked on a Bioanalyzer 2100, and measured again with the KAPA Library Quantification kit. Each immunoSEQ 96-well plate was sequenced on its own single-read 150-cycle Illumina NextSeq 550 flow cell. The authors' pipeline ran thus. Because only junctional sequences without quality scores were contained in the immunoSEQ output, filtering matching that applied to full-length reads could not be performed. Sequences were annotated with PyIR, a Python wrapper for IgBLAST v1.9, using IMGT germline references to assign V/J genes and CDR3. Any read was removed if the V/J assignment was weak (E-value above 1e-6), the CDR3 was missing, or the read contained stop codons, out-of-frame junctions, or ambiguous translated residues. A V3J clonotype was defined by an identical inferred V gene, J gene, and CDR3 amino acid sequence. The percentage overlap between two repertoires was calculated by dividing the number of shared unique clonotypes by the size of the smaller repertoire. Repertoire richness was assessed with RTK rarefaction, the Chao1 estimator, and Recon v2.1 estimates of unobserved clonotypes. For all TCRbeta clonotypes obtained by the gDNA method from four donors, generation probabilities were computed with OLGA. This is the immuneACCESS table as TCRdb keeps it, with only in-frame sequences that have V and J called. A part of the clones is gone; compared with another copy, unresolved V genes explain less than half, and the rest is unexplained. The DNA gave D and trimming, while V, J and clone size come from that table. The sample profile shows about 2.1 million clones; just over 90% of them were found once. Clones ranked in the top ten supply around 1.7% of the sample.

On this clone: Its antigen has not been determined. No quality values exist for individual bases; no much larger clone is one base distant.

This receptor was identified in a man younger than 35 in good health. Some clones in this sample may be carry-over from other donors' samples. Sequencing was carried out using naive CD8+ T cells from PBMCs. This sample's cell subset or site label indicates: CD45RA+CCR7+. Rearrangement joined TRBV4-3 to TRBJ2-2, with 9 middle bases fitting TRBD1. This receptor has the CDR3 CASSQKAPGQGNTGELFF. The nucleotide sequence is TGCGCCAGCAGCCAGAAAGCTCCGGGACAGGGGAACACCGGGGAGCTGTTTTTT.